This T cell receptor (beta chain) was recorded in a study of cytomegalovirus exposure and HLA in healthy donors. The CDR3 is made up of 16 amino acids. Germline V lookup: CDR1 MDHEN, CDR2 SYDVKM. Germline trimming cut 5 bases from V and 0 bases from J; bases unmatched to any gene: 6. PCR amplification relied on 60 Vbeta primers (plus 13 Jbeta primers). Clones were sequenced by immunoSEQ multiplex PCR, and TCRdb holds only the in-frame ones, with some missing. The table gives about 46,000 clones; the top ten clones make up approximately 1% of it. The chain links TRBV28 to TRBJ2-2; 7 nucleotides line up with TRBD1. The receptor's source is a middle-aged woman in good health and CMV-seronegative. The sequenced material came from PBMCs. CDR3 amino acids: CASSKDRTPNTGELFF. The CDR3 DNA follows: TGTGCCAGCAGTAAGGACAGGACCCCGAACACCGGGGAGCTGTTTTTT.